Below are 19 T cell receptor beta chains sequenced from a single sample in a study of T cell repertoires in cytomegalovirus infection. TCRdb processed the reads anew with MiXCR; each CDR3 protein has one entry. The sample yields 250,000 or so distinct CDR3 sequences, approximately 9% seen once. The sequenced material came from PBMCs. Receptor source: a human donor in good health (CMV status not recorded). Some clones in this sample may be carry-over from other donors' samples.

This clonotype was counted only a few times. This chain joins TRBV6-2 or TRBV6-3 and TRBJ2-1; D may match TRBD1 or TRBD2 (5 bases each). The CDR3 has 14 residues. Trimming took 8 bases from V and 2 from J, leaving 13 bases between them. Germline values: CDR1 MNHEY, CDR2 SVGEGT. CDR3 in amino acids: CASDSGAPYNEQFF. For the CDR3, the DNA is TGTGCCAGCGACAGCGGAGCGCCCTACAATGAGCAGTTCTTC.

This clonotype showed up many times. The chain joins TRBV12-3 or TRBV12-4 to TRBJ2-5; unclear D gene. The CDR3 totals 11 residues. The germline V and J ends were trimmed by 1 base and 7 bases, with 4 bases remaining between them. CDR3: CASSLVGTQYF. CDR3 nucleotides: TGTGCCAGCAGTTTAGTCGGGACCCAGTACTTC.

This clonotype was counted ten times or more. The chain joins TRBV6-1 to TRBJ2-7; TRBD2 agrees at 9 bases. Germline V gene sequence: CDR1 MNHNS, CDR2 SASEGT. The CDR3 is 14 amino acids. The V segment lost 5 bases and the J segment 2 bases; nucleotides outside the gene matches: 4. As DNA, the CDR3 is TGTGCCAGCAGTTTGCGGGAGGGCCCCTACGAGCAGTACTTC. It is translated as CASSLREGPYEQYF.

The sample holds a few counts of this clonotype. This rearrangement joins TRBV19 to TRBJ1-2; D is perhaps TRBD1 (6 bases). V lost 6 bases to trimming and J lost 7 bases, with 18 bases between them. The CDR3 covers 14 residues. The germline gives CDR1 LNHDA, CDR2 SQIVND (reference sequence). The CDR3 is CASSNSNRVRGYTF. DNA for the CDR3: TGTGCCAGTAGCAACTCGAACAGGGTTCGTGGCTACACCTTC.

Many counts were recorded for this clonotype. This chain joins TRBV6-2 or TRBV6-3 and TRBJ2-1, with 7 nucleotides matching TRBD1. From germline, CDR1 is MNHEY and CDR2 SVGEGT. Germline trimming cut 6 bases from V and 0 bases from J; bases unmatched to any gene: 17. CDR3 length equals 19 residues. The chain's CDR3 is CASSRLTGMVKSSYNEQFF. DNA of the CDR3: TGTGCCAGCAGCCGATTGACAGGGATGGTAAAGAGCTCCTACAATGAGCAGTTCTTC.

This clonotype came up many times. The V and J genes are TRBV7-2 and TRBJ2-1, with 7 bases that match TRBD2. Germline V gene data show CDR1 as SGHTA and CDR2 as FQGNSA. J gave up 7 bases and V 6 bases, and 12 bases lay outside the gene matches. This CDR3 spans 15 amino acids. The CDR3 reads CASSEREGPRNEQFF. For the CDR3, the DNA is TGTGCCAGCAGTGAAAGGGAGGGCCCCCGTAATGAGCAGTTCTTC. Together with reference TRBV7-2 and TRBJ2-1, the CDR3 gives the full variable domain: GAGVSQSPSNKVTEKGKDVELRCDPISGHTALYWYRQSLGQGLEFLIYFQGNSAPDKSGLPSDRFSAERTGGSVSTLTIQRTQQEDSAVYLCASSEREGPRNEQFFGPGTRLTVL.

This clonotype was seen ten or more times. Here the CDR3 DNA reads TGTGCCAGCAGCTTTCAGGGGACAGCGAACACCGGGGAGCTGTTTTTT. It is translated as CASSFQGTANTGELFF. The chain recombines TRBV11-3 with TRBJ2-2; 7 bases line up with TRBD1. With 3 bases clipped from V and 0 bases from J, the junction kept 4 bases outside the gene matches. Germline values: CDR1 SGHNT, CDR2 YENEEA. The CDR3 runs 16 residues.

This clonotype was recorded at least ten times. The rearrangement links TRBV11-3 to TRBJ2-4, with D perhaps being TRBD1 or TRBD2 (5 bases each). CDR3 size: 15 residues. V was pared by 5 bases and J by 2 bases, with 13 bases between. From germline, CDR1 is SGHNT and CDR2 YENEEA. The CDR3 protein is CASSPSTGPKNIQYF. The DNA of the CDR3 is TGTGCCAGCAGCCCGAGCACGGGGCCCAAAAACATTCAGTACTTC. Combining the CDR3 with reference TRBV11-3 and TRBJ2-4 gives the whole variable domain EAGVVQSPRYKIIEKKQPVAFWCNPISGHNTLYWYLQNLGQGPELLIRYENEEAVDDSQLPKDRFSAERLKGVDSTLKIQPAELGDSAVYLCASSPSTGPKNIQYFGAGTRLSVL.

CDR3: CASSSRGGAFYEQFF. The CDR3 nucleotides are TGTGCCAGCAGCTCCCGCGGGGGGGCCTTTTACGAGCAGTTCTTC. The chain links TRBV7-2 to TRBJ2-1; TRBD2 aligns across 9 bases. CDR3 size: 15 residues. With 4 bases clipped from V and 10 bases from J, the junction kept 11 bases outside the gene matches. Germline CDR1 and CDR2: SGHTA and FQGNSA.

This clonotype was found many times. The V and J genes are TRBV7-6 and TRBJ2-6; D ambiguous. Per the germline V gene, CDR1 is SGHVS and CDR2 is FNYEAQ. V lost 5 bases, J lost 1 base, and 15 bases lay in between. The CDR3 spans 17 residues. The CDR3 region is CASSPGTVVSGANVLTF. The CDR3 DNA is TGTGCCAGCAGCCCGGGCACGGTTGTATCTGGGGCCAACGTCCTGACTTTC.

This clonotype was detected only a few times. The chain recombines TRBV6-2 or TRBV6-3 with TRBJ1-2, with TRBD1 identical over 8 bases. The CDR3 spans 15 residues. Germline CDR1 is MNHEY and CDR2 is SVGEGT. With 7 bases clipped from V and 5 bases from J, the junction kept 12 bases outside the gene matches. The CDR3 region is CASTLHGTGGYGYTF. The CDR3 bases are TGTGCCAGCACCCTACATGGGACAGGAGGATATGGCTACACCTTC.

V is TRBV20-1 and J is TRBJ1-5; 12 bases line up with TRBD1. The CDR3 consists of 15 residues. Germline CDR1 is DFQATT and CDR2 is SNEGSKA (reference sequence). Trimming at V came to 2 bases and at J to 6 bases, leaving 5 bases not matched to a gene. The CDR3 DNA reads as TGCAGTGCTAGAAGCGGGACAGGGGGCAGTCAGCCCCAGCATTTT. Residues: CSARSGTGGSQPQHF.

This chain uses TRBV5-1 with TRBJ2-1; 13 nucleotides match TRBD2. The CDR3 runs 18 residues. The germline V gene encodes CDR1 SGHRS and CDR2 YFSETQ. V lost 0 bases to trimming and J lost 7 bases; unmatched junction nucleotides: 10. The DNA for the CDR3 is TGCGCCAGCAGCTTGGTGCTATCGACTAGCGGGGGGCCGAATGAGCAGTTCTTC. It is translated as CASSLVLSTSGGPNEQFF.

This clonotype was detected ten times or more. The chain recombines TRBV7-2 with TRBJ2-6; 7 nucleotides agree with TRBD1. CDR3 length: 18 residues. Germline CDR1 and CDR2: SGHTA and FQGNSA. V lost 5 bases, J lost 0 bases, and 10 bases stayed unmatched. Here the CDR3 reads CASSVIGTASSGANVLTF. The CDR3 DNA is TGTGCCAGCAGCGTTATCGGGACAGCAAGCTCTGGGGCCAACGTCCTGACTTTC.

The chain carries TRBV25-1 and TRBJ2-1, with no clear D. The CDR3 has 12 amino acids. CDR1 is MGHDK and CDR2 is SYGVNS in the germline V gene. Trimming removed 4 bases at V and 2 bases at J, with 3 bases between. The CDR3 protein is CASSGAYNEQFF. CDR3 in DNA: TGTGCCAGCAGTGGGGCCTACAATGAGCAGTTCTTC.

CDR3 amino acids: CASSNGVYGYTF. The CDR3, as DNA: TGTGCCAGCAGTAACGGGGTCTATGGCTACACCTTC. The chain has TRBV28 and TRBJ1-2; D unresolved. Germline V CDR1 and CDR2: MDHEN, SYDVKM. Trimming left V 5 bases short and J 4 bases short, with 8 bases between. The CDR3 is 12 residues long.

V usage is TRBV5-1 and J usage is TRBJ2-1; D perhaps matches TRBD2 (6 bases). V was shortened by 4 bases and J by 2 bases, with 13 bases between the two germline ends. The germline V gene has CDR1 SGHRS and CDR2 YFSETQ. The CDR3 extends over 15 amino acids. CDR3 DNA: TGCGCCAGCAGCATTTCGGGGACTGCCTACAATGAGCAGTTCTTC. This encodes CASSISGTAYNEQFF.

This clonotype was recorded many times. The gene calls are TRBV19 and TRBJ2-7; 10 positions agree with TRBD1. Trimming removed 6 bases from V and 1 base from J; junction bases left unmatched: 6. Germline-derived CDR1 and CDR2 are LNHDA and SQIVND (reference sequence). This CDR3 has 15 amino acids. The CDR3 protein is CASRRGQGLSYEQYF. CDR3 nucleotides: TGTGCCAGTAGAAGGGGACAGGGGCTGTCCTACGAGCAGTACTTC.

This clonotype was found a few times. CDR3 nucleotides: TGCGCCAGCAGCCAAGATAGCGCAGGGCCATACAATGAGCAGTTCTTC. Translated: CASSQDSAGPYNEQFF. The chain employs TRBV4-1 and TRBJ2-1, with D tentatively TRBD1 or TRBD2 (5 bases each). This CDR3 has 16 amino acids. Per the germline V gene, CDR1 is MGHRA and CDR2 is YSYEKL. The germline V and J ends were trimmed by 0 bases and 4 bases, with 13 bases remaining between them.